This TCR beta chain was sequenced for a study of blood T cell repertoires in COVID-19. Overall study: COVID-19 samples collected from the United States, Italy and Spain covered acute and convalescent phases. PBMCs, B-cell-depleted T cells, or T cells provided the cDNA or gDNA that made up the material.

The V and J ends lost 0 bases and 1 base respectively, with 7 bases between them. Germline CDR1 and CDR2: KGHSY and FQNENV. This CDR3 is built from 14 residues. Original processing notes: Scientists estimated how many nucleated cells there were by amplifying reference gene primers. Here immunoSEQ multiplex PCR was the method, and the copy in TCRdb shows in-frame clones only, minus some. That table is the source of V, J and clone size, and D and trimming were worked out from the DNA. Of 65,000 to 70,000 clones detected, roughly 87% appear once; the ten largest clones hold 15% to 20%. Material: peripheral blood. The TCR comes from a woman aged 80 or older with acute or convalescent COVID-19. The chain links TRBV16 to TRBJ2-7; the D is unclear. CDR3 sequence (DNA): TGTGCCAGCAGCCAATCGGTCGGTTCCTACGAGCAGTACTTC. Translated: CASSQSVGSYEQYF. Full variable domain (missing parts from reference TRBV16 and TRBJ2-7): GEEVAQTPKHLVRGEGQKAKLYCAPIKGHSYVFWYQQVLKNEFKFLISFQNENVFDETGMPKERFSAKCLPNSPCSLEIQATKLEDSAVYFCASSQSVGSYEQYFGPGTRLTVT.